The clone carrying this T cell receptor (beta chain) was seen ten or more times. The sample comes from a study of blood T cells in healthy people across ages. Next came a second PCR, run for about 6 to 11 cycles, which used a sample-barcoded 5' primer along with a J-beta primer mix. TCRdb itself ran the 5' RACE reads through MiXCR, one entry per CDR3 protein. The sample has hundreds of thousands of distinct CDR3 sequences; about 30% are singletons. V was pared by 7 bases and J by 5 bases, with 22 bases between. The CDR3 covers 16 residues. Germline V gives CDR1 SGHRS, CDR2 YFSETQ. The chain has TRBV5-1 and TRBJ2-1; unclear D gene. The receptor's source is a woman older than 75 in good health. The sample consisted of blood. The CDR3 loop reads CASAQNVQNSDNEQFF. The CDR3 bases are TGCGCCAGCGCCCAAAACGTCCAAAACTCTGACAATGAGCAGTTCTTC.